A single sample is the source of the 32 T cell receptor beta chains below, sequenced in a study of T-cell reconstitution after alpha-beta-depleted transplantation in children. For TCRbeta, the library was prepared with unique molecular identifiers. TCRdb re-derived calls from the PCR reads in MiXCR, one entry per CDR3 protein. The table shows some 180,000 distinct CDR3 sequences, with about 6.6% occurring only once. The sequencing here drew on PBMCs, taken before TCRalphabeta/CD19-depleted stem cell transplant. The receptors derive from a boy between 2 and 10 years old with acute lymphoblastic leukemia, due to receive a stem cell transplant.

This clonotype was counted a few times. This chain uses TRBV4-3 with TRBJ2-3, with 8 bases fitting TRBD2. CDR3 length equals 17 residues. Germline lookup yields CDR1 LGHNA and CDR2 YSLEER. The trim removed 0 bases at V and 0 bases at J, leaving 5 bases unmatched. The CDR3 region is CASSQEIAGTSTDTQYF. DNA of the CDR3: TGCGCCAGCAGCCAAGAAATAGCGGGGACTAGCACAGATACGCAGTATTTT.

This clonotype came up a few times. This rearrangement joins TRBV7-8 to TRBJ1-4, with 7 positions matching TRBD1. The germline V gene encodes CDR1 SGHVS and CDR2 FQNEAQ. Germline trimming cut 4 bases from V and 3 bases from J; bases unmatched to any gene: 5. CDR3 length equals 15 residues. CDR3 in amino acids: CASSSADRSNEKLFF. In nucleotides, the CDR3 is TGTGCCAGCAGCTCCGCGGACAGGTCTAATGAAAAACTGTTTTTT. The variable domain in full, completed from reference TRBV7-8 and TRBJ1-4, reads GAGVSQSPRYKVAKRGQDVALRCDPISGHVSLFWYQQALGQGPEFLTYFQNEAQLDKSGLPSDRFFAERPEGSVSTLKIQRTQQEDSAVYLCASSSADRSNEKLFFGSGTQLSVL.

CDR3 residues: CSVRGGQSYEQYF. CDR3 coding DNA: TGCAGCGTTCGCGGTGGCCAATCCTACGAGCAGTACTTC. The J gene is TRBJ2-7, the V gene TRBV29-1; the D is unclear. The CDR3 is made up of 13 amino acids. Per germline, CDR1 SQVTM and CDR2 ANQGSEA. Trimming removed 5 bases at V and 1 base at J, with 12 bases between.

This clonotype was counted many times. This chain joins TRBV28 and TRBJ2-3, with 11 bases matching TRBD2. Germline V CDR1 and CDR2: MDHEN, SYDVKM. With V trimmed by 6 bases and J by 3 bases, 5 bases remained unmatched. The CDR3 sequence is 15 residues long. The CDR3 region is CASRFSGRDTDTQYF. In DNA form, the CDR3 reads TGTGCCAGCAGATTTAGCGGGAGGGATACAGATACGCAGTATTTT. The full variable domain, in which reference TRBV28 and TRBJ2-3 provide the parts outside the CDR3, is DVKVTQSSRYLVKRTGEKVFLECVQDMDHENMFWYRQDPGLGLRLIYFSYDVKMKEKGDIPEGYSVSREKKERFSLILESASTNQTSMYLCASRFSGRDTDTQYFGPGTRLTVL.

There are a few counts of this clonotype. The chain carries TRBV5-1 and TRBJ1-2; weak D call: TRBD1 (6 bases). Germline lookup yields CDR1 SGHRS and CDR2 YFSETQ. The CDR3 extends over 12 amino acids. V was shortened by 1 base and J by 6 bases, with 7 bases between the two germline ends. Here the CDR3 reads CASSLRGDGYTF. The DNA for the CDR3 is TGCGCCAGCAGCTTGAGGGGGGATGGCTACACCTTC.

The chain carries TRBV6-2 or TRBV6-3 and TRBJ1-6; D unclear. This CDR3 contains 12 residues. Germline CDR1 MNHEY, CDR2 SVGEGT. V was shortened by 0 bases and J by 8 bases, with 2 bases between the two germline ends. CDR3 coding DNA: TGTGCCAGCAGTTACTCGGATTCACCCCTCCACTTT. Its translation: CASSYSDSPLHF.

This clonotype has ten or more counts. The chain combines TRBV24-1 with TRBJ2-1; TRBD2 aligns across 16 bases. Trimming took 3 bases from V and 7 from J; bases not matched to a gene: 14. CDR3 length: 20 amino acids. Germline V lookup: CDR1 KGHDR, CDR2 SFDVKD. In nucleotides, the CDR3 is TGTGCCACCAGTGATCCCCCGGGACTAGCGGGAGGGCCGATTGGGAATGAGCAGTTCTTC. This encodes CATSDPPGLAGGPIGNEQFF.

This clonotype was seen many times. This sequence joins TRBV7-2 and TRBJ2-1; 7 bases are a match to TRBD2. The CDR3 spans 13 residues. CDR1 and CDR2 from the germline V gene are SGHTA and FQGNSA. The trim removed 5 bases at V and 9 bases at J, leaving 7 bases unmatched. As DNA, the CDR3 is TGTGCCAGCAGCGTAGGGTGGGGGGGTGAGCAGTTCTTC. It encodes CASSVGWGGEQFF.

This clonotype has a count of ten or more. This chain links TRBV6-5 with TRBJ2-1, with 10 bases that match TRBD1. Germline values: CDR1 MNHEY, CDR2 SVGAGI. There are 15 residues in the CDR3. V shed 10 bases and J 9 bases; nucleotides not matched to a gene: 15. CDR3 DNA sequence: TGTGCCACCGTCAGGCGGGACAGGGGAGTTGGTGAGCAGTTCTTC. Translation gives CATVRRDRGVGEQFF.

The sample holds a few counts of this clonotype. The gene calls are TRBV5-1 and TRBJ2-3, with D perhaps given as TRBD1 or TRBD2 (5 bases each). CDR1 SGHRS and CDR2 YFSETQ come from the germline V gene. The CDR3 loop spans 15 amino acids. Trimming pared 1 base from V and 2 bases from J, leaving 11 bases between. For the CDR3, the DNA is TGCGCCAGCAGCTTGTCCGGGGCCGCCACAGATACGCAGTATTTT. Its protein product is CASSLSGAATDTQYF.

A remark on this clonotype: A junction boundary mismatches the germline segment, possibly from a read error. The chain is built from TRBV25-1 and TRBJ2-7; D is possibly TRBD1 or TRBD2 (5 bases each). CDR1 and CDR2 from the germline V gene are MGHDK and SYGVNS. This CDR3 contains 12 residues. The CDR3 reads CASSDLGTPARF. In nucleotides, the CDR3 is TGTGCCAGCAGTGATCTCGGGACCCCTGCGCGGTTC.

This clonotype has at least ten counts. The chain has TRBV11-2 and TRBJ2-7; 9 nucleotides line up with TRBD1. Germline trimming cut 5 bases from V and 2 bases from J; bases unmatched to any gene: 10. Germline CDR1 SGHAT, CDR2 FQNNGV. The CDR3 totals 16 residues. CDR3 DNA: TGTGCCAGCAGCAGAACACAGGGGGCTCATCCCTACGAGCAGTACTTC. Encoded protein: CASSRTQGAHPYEQYF.

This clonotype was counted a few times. Here the CDR3 reads CASSLIPSIPPREQYF. CDR3 coding DNA: TGTGCCAGCAGCTTGATTCCCAGCATCCCGCCTCGGGAGCAGTACTTC. The J gene is TRBJ2-7, the V gene TRBV7-8, with D hard to call. The germline CDR1 and CDR2 sequences are SGHVS and FQNEAQ. The CDR3 has 16 amino acids. V lost 3 bases, J lost 7 bases, and 22 bases lay in between.

CDR3 DNA sequence: TGTGCCACCAAAAGCGGGATCGGTAGTAATGAGCAGTTCTTC. As protein: CATKSGIGSNEQFF. The chain couples TRBV19 to TRBJ2-1, with 7 bases lining up with TRBD2. This CDR3 comprises 14 residues. CDR1 is LNHDA, CDR2 SQIVND, per germline (reference sequence). V was pared by 10 bases and J by 7 bases, with 13 bases of the junction left unmatched. Looking up the rest from reference TRBV19 and TRBJ2-1 gives the full variable domain: DGGITQSPKYLFRKEGQNVTLSCEQNLNHDAMYWYRQDPGQGLRLIYYSQIVNDFQKGDIAEGYSVSREKKESFPLTVTSAQKNPTAFYLCATKSGIGSNEQFFGPGTRLTVL.

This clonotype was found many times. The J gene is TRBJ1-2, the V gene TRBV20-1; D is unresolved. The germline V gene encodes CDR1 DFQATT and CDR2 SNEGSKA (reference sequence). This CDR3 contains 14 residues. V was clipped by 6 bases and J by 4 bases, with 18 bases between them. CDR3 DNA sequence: TGCAGTGCCCGGGTCCAGACACAAGGCTATGGCTACACCTTC. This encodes CSARVQTQGYGYTF.

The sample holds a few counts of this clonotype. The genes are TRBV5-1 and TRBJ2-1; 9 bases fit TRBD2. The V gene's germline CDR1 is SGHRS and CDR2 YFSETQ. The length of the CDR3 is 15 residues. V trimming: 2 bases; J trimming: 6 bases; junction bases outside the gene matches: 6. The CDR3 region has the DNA TGCGCCAGCAGCTTACACCCTAGCGGGGCCAATGAGCAGTTCTTC. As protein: CASSLHPSGANEQFF.

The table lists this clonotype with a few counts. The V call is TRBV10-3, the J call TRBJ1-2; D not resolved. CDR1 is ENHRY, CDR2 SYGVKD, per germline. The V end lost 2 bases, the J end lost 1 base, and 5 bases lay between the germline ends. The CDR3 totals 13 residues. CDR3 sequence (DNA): TGTGCCATCAGTGAGAATAATAACTATGGCTACACCTTC. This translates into CAISENNNYGYTF.

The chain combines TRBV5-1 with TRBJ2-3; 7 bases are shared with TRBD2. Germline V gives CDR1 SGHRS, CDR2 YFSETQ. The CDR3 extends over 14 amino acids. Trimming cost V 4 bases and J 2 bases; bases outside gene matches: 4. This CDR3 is CASSERGITDTQYF. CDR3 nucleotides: TGCGCCAGCAGCGAGCGGGGAATCACAGATACGCAGTATTTT.

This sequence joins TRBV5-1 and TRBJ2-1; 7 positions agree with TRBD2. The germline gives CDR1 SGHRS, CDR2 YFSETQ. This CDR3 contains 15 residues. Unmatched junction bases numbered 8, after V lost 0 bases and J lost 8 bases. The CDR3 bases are TGCGCCAGCAGCTTGGATAAGAGCGGGATTGATGAGCAGTTCTTC. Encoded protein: CASSLDKSGIDEQFF.

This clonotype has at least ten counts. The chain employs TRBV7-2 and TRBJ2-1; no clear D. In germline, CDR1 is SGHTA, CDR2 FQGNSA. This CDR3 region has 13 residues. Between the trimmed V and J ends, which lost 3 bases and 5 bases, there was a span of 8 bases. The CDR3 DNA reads TGTGCCAGCAGCTTTACTACGAACAATGAGCAGTTCTTC. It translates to CASSFTTNNEQFF. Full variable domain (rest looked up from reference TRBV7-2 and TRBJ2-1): GAGVSQSPSNKVTEKGKDVELRCDPISGHTALYWYRQSLGQGLEFLIYFQGNSAPDKSGLPSDRFSAERTGGSVSTLTIQRTQQEDSAVYLCASSFTTNNEQFFGPGTRLTVL.

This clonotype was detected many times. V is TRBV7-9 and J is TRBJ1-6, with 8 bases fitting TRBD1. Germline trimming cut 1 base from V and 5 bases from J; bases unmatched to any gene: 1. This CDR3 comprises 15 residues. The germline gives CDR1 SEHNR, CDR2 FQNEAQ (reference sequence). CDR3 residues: CASSLGTGNNSPLHF. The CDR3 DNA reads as TGTGCCAGCAGCTTAGGGACAGGGAATAATTCACCCCTCCACTTT. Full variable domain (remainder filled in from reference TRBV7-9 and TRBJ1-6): DTGVSQNPRHKITKRGQNVTFRCDPISEHNRLYWYRQTLGQGPEFLTYFQNEAQLEKSRLLSDRFSAERPKGSFSTLEIQRTEQGDSAMYLCASSLGTGNNSPLHFGNGTRLTVT.

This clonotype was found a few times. The CDR3 nucleotides read TGTGCCACCAGTGATAGCGGGGGCTCCCGGGAGCAGTACTTC. It translates to CATSDSGGSREQYF. The chain joins TRBV7-2 to TRBJ2-7; TRBD2 matches at 9 bases. The CDR3 is 14 residues long. V shed 10 bases and J 7 bases; nucleotides not matched to a gene: 14. From germline, CDR1 is SGHTA and CDR2 FQGNSA.

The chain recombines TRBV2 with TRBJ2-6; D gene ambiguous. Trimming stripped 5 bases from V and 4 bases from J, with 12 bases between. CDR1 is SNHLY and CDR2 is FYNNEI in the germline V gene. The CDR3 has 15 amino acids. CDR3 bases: TGTGCCAGCAGTCCCGACTTCTCGGGGGCCAACGTCCTGACTTTC. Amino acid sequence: CASSPDFSGANVLTF. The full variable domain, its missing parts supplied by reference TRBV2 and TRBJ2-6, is EPEVTQTPSHQVTQMGQEVILRCVPISNHLYFYWYRQILGQKVEFLVSFYNNEISEKSEIFDDQFSVERPDGSNFTLKIRSTKLEDSAMYFCASSPDFSGANVLTFGAGSRLTVL.

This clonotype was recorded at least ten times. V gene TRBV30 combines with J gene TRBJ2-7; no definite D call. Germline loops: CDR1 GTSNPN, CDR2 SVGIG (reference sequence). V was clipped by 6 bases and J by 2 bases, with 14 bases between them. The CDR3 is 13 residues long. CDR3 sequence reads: CACHGQNPYEQYF. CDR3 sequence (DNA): TGTGCCTGCCATGGGCAGAATCCCTACGAGCAGTACTTC.

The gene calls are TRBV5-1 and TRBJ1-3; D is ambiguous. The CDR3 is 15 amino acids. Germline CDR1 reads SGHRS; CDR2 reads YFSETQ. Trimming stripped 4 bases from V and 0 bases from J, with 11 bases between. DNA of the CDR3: TGCGCCAGCAGCCCGGGAAAGGCCTCTGGAAACACCATATATTTT. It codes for CASSPGKASGNTIYF.

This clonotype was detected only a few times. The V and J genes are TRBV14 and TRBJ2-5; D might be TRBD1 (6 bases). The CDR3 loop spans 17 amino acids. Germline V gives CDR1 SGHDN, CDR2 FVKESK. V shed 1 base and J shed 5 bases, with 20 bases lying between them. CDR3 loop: CASSQGWRSLGQETQYF. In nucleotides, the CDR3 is TGTGCCAGCAGCCAAGGCTGGAGGTCCCTCGGACAGGAGACCCAGTACTTC.

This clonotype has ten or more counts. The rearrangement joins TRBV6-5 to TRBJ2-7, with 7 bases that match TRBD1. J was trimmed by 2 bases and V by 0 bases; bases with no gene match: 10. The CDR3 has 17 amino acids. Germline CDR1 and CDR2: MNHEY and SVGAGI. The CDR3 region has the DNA TGTGCCAGCAGTTACTCAGCAGGGACAGCCCATACCTACGAGCAGTACTTC. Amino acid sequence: CASSYSAGTAHTYEQYF.

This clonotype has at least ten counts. The CDR3 DNA follows: TGCAGTGCTAGAGAGCCAGGCTGGAGCACAGATACGCAGTATTTT. It yields the protein CSAREPGWSTDTQYF. V usage is TRBV20-1 and J usage is TRBJ2-3; D not certain. The germline V gene encodes CDR1 DFQATT and CDR2 SNEGSKA (reference sequence). This CDR3 is built from 15 residues. Trimming stripped 0 bases from V and 0 bases from J, with 10 bases between.

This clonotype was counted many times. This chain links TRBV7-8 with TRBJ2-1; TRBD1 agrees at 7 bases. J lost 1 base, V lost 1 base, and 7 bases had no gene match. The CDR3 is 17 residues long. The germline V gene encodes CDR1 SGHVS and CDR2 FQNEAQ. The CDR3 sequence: CASSLDDWTGSYNEQFF. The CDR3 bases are TGTGCCAGCAGCTTAGACGACTGGACAGGTTCCTACAATGAGCAGTTCTTC. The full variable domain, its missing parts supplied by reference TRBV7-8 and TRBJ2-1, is GAGVSQSPRYKVAKRGQDVALRCDPISGHVSLFWYQQALGQGPEFLTYFQNEAQLDKSGLPSDRFFAERPEGSVSTLKIQRTQQEDSAVYLCASSLDDWTGSYNEQFFGPGTRLTVL.

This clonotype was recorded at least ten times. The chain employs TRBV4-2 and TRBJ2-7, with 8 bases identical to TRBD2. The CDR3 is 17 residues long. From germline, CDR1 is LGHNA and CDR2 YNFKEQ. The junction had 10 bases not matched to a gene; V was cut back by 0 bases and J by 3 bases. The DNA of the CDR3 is TGTGCCAGCAGCCAAGATGGTCGAGCGGGGGATCTCTACGAGCAGTACTTC. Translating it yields CASSQDGRAGDLYEQYF.

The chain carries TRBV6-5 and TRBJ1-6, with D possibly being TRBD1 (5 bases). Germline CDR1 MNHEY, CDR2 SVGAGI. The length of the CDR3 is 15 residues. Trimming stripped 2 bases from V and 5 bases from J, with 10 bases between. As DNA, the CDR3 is TGTGCCAGCAGTTACGGGGGGTACGATAATTCACCCCTCCACTTT. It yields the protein CASSYGGYDNSPLHF.

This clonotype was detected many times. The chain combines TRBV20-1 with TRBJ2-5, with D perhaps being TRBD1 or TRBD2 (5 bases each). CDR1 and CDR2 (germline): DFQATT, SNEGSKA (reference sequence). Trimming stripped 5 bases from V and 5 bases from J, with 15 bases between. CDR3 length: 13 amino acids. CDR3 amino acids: CSAPGTAGETQYF. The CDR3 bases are TGCAGTGCTCCCGGGACGGCAGGGGAGACCCAGTACTTC.